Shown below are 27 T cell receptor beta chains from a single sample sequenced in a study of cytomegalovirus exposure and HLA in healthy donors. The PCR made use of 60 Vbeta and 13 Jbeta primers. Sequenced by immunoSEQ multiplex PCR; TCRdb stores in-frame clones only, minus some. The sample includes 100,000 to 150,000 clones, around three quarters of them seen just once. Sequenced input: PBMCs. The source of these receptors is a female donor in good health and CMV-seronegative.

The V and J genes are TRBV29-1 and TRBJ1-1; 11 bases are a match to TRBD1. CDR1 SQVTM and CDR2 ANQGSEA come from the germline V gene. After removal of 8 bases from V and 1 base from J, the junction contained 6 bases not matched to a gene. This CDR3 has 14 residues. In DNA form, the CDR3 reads TGCAGCAGCTGGGACAGGGGGTCGAACACTGAAGCTTTCTTT. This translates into CSSWDRGSNTEAFF.

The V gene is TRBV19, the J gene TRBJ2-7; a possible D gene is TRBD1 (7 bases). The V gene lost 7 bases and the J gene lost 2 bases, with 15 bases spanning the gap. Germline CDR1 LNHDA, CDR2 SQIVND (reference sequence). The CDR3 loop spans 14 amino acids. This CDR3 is CASMARDRTYEQYF. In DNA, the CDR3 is TGTGCCAGTATGGCGCGGGACAGAACCTACGAGCAGTACTTC.

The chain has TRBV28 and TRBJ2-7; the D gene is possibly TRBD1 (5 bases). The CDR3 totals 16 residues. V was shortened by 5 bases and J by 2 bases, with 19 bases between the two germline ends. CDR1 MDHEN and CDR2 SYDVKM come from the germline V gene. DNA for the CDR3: TGTGCCAGCAGTCACCCCTGGGGCAGACACGCCTACGAGCAGTACTTC. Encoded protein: CASSHPWGRHAYEQYF.

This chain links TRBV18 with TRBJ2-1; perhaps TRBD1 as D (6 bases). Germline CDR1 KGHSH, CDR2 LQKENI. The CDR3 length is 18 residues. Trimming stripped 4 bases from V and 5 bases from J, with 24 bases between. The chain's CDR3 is CASSQDSWATPDNNEQFF. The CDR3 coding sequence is TGTGCCAGCTCACAGGACAGTTGGGCTACCCCAGACAACAATGAGCAGTTCTTC.

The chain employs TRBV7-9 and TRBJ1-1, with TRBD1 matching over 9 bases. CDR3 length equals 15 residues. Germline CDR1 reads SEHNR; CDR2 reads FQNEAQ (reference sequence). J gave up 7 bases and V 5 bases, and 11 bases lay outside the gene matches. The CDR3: CASSLPGTGTFEAFF. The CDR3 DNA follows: TGTGCCAGCAGCCTCCCCGGGACAGGGACCTTTGAAGCTTTCTTT.

The CDR3 is CASSGRSGQGLSGELFF. DNA of the CDR3: TGTGCCAGCAGCGGACGATCGGGACAGGGGTTGTCCGGGGAGCTGTTTTTT. V is TRBV9 and J is TRBJ2-2; TRBD1 matches at 10 bases. This CDR3 has 17 amino acids. The J segment lost 6 bases and the V segment lost 3 bases, leaving 11 bases of the junction unmatched. The germline V gene encodes CDR1 SGDLS and CDR2 YYNGEE.

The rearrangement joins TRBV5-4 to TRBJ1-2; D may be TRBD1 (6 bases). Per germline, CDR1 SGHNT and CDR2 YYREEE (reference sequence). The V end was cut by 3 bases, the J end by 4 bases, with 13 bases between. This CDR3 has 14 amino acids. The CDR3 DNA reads TGTGCCAGCAGCTCGAAAGGGGGGGTCTATGGCTACACCTTC. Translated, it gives CASSSKGGVYGYTF.

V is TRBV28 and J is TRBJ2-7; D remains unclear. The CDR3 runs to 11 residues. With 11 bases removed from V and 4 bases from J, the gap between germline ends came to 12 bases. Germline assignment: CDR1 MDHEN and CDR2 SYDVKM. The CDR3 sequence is CASGPMYEQYF. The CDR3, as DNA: TGTGCCTCCGGTCCAATGTACGAGCAGTACTTC.

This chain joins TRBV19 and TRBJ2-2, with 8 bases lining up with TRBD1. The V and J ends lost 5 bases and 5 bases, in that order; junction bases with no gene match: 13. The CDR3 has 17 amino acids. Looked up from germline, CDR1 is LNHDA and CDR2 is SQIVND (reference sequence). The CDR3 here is CASSPWTGSRETGELFF. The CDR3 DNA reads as TGTGCCAGTAGTCCATGGACAGGGTCGCGTGAGACCGGGGAGCTGTTTTTT. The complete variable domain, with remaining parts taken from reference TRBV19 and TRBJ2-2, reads DGGITQSPKYLFRKEGQNVTLSCEQNLNHDAMYWYRQDPGQGLRLIYYSQIVNDFQKGDIAEGYSVSREKKESFPLTVTSAQKNPTAFYLCASSPWTGSRETGELFFGEGSRLTVL.

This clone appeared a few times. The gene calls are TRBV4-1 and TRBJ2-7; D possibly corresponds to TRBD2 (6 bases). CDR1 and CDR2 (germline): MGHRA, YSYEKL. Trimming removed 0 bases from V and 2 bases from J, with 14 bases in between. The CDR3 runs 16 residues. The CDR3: CASSQDVYGSPYEQYF. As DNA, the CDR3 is TGCGCCAGCAGCCAAGATGTCTACGGGAGCCCCTACGAGCAGTACTTC.

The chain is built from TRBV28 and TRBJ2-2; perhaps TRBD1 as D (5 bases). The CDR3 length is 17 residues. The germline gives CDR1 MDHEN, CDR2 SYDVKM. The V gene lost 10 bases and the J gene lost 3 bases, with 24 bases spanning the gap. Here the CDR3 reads CATREGVATSYTGELFF. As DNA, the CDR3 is TGTGCCACTCGTGAAGGGGTGGCGACATCCTACACCGGGGAGCTGTTTTTT.

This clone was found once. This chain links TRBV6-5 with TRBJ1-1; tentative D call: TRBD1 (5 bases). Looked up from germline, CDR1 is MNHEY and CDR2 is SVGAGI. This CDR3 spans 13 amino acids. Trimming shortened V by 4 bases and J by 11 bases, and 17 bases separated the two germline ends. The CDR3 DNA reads TGTGCCAGCAGTTCCCAACCGGGGGAGGGGGCTTTCTTT. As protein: CASSSQPGEGAFF.

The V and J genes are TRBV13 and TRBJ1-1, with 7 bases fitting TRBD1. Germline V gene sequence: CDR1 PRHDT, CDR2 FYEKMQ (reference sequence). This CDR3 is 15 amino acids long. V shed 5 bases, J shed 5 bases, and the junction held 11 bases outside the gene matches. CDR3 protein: CASSLYKGARTEAFF. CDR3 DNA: TGTGCCAGCAGCCTTTATAAGGGGGCGCGGACTGAAGCTTTCTTT.

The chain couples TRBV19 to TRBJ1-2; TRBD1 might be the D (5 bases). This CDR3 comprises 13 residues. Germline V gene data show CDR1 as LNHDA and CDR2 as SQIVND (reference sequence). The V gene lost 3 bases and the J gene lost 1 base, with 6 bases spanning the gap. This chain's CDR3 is CASSIGGNYGYTF. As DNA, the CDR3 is TGTGCCAGTAGTATCGGGGGTAACTATGGCTACACCTTC.

The CDR3 bases are TGTGCCAGCAACCCACAGGGGCCCTATGGCTACACCTTC. Translated: CASNPQGPYGYTF. This chain links TRBV6-1 with TRBJ1-2; 7 nucleotides agree with TRBD1. V shed 7 bases and J 4 bases; nucleotides not matched to a gene: 6. The V gene's germline CDR1 is MNHNS and CDR2 SASEGT. CDR3 length: 13 amino acids.

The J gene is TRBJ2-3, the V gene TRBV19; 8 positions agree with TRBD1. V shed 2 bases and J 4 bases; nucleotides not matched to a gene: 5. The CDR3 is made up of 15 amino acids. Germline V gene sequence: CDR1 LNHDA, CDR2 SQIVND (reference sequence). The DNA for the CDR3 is TGTGCCAGTAGTATACAGGGGGCGGAAGCAGATACGCAGTATTTT. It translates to CASSIQGAEADTQYF.

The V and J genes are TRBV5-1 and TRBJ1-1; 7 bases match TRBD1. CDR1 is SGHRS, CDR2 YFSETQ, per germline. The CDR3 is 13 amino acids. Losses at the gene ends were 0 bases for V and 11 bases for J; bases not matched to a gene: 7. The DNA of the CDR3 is TGCGCCAGCAGCTTGGCCAGGGGGTCGGAGGCTTTCTTT. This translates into CASSLARGSEAFF. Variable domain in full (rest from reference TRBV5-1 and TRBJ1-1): KAGVTQTPRYLIKTRGQQVTLSCSPISGHRSVSWYQQTPGQGLQFLFEYFSETQRNKGNFPGRFSGRQFSNSRSEMNVSTLELGDSALYLCASSLARGSEAFFGQGTRLTVV.

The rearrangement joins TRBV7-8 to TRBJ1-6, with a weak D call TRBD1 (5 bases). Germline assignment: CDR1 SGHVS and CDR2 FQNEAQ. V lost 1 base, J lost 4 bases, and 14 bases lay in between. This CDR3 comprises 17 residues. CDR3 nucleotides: TGTGCCAGCAGCTTAGTAGGTTACAGGAAATATAATTCACCCCTCCACTTT. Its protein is CASSLVGYRKYNSPLHF.

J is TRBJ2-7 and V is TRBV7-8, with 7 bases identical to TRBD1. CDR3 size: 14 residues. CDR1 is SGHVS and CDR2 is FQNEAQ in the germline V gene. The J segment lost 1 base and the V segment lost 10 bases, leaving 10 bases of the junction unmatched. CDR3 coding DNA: TGTGCCAACGTCCCGTGGACAGGATCCTACGAGCAGTACTTC. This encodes CANVPWTGSYEQYF.

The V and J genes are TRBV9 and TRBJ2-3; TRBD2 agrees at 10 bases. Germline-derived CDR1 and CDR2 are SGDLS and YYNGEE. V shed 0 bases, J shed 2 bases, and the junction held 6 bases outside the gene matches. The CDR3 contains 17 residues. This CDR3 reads CASSVGLAGAATDTQYF. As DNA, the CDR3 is TGTGCCAGCAGCGTAGGTCTAGCGGGGGCCGCCACAGATACGCAGTATTTT.

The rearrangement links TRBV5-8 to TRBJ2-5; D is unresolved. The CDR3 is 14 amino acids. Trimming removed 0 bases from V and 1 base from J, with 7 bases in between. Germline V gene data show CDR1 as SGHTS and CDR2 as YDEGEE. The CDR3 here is CASSLEQLQETQYF. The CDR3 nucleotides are TGTGCCAGCAGCTTGGAACAGCTCCAAGAGACCCAGTACTTC.

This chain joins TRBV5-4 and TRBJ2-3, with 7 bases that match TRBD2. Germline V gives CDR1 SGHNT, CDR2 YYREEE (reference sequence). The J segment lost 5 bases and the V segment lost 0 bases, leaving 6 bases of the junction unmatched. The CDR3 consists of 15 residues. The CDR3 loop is CASSLAGGRGDTQYF. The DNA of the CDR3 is TGTGCCAGCAGCTTGGCGGGGGGAAGGGGAGATACGCAGTATTTT.

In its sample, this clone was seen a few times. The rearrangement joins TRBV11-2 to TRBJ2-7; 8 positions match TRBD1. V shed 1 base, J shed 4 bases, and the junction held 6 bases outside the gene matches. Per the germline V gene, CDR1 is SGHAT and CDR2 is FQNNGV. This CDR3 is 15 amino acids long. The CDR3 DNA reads TGTGCCAGCAGCTTAGCAGCAGGGGGCGGATACGAGCAGTACTTC. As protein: CASSLAAGGGYEQYF.

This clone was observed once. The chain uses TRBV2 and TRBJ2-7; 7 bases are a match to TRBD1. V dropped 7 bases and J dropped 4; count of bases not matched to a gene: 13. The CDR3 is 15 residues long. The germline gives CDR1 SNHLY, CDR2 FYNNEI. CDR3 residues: CASTDLGQNGYEQYF. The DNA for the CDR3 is TGTGCCAGCACCGACTTGGGACAGAATGGATACGAGCAGTACTTC.

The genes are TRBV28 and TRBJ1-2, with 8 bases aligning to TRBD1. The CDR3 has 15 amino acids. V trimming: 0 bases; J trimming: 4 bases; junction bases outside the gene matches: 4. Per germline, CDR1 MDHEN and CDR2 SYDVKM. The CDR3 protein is CASSLWDRERYGYTF. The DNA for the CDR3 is TGTGCCAGCAGTTTATGGGACAGGGAACGCTATGGCTACACCTTC.

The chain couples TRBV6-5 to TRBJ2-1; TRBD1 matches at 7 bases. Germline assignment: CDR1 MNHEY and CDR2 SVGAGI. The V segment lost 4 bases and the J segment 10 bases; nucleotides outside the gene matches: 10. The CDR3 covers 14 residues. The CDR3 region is CASSSTGAATEQFF. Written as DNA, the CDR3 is TGTGCCAGCAGTTCAACAGGGGCTGCGACGGAGCAGTTCTTC.

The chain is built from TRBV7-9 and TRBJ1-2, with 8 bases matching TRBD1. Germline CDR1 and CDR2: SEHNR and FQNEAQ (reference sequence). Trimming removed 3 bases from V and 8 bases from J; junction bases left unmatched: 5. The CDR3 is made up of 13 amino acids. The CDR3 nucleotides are TGTGCCAGCAGCTTTCGCAGGGGGCACGGCTACACCTTC. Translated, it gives CASSFRRGHGYTF.